This TCR beta chain derives from a study of cytomegalovirus exposure and HLA in healthy donors (dated by TCRdb to the late 2010s). Broadly, across the study: An earlier analysis of about 560 of the donors reported approximately 260 Gb of sequence data and around 120 million unique TCR beta sequences obtained from about 170 million T cells. An early release covering roughly 580 HLA-typed donors comprised around 300 gigabases of sequencing data and around 86 million unique TCR sequences. Among the roughly 390 genotyped donors, approximately 82% belonged to the genetic ancestry cluster associated with self-reported Caucasian donors. The study aimed to test whether signatures of past pathogen exposure could be identified by cataloging public T cell receptors. The study used immunosequencing to profile the T cell repertoires of around 600 subjects and linked those repertoires to cytomegalovirus serostatus. A separate validation cohort of roughly 110 different subjects was used in addition to the approximately 700-subject first cohort. To predict cytomegalovirus infection status, the study brought together high-throughput TCR immunosequencing, statistical association of individual TCRs with disease status, and machine learning. A later analysis re-examined previously published TCR beta repertoires from over 500 donors and added high-resolution HLA genotyping to investigate patterns of TCR occurrence. The later analysis used no new phenotypic data to find candidate immune exposures, relying instead on TCR beta sequences and their occurrence across donors. In an earlier analysis of 587 of the donors, high-throughput TCR beta sequencing was used to judge whether each TCR beta V gene segment behaved as functional or pseudogenic. Alongside the repertoire data, information on donor age, sex, ethnicity and CMV serostatus was compiled. A later genetic analysis used genome-wide SNP genotypes for about 65% of the roughly 670 donors, treating that subset as a discovery cohort. Every repertoire in the discovery cohort had been generated on one and the same sequencing platform. HLA typing included class I and class II loci at four-digit resolution. Typing coverage differed by locus: A, B, C, DRB1 and DQB1 were typed in about 620-630 donors, DQA1 in 500 to 550, DPA1 in 600 to 610, and DPB1 in just under 490. Because of strong linkage in the cohort, four or five DR-DQ haplotypes were treated as single units for association and clustering. Among around 400 genotyped donors of the cohort, an average of about 240,000 unique TCR beta nucleotide sequences were sequenced per donor, roughly 18% of them non-productive. Study-wide conclusions, independent of this receptor: While some public TCRs were present in many individuals, most TCR sequences turned up only very rarely across donors. A cluster of highly shared sequence variants was judged likely to represent a technical artifact of the sequencing pipeline. At a false discovery rate of 0.05, a later analysis linked some 18,000 TCR beta sequences to specific HLA alleles. Because counts were too low, fewer than 20 rarely observed V segments, including chromosome 9 orphons, were excluded from the earlier analysis of 587 of the donors. The classifier was reported to diagnose cytomegalovirus status with high specificity and sensitivity in both the original cohort and the validation cohort. Several of the top co-occurrence clusters appeared to be linked to parvovirus B19, influenza, CMV and Epstein-Barr virus, according to a later analysis. It was suggested by the authors that the approach could potentially be generalized to other disease states and immunological phenotypes. According to a later analysis, TCR association rates differed among HLA loci, with DRB1 alleles showing the most associated TCRs and HLA-C alleles showing the fewest. According to a later analysis, most CMV-associated TCR beta chains appeared to be HLA-restricted, and the HLA associations seemed to be driven largely by CMV exposure. A few of the identified cytomegalovirus-associated TCR beta chains were confirmed in vitro to be specific for cytomegalovirus antigens. The study listed around 160 TCR beta chains as associated with cytomegalovirus. When HLA alleles, especially DR and DQ, strongly co-occurred, attributing TCR associations to individual alleles was difficult. Sequencing depth was assumed to be roughly uniform across donors in the presence/absence analyses, though that assumption may not hold. Because some donors lacked HLA typing at each locus, the association tests relied only on the typed subset. Correlated functional status among segregating V segments might reflect linkage disequilibrium, but an unknown experimental factor could not be ruled out. A later genetic analysis associated a missense DCLRE1C variant with V-gene and J-gene trimming of TCR beta chains, and an independent cohort replicated the association. In an earlier analysis of about 600 of the donors, most TCR beta V segments appeared in productive rearrangements about 90% or about 30% of the time, broadly matching IMGT annotations. A later analysis found that HLA-associated TCR beta chains were more clonally expanded and had lower generation probabilities than equally common non-associated chains. Some IMGT-functional V segments, including TRBV6-2 and TRBV6-3, could not be told apart with the 87-base-pair reads, so those segments were excluded. A further reported finding was that TCR beta sequences accurately predicted the HLA-A and HLA-B alleles for most subjects in the first cohort. CMV serostatus was the only immune exposure information available for the cohort. In this cohort, only TCR beta chains were sequenced, and detectable features were limited by the absence of alpha or paired-chain data. A later genetic analysis reported fewer N-insertions in productive TCRs among donors in an Asian-associated ancestry cluster than the approximately 670-donor mean.

The library came from the immunoSEQ multiplex PCR assay. The multiplex PCR relied on a mix of 60 forward primers for TCR Vbeta segments and 13 reverse primers for TCR Jbeta segments. Amplification of the CDR3 region of rearranged TCR beta genes was performed with a multiplex PCR assay on genomic DNA. On the Illumina HiSeq System, the amplified TCR beta libraries were sequenced as 87-base-pair reads. Per the original workflow: A later analysis counted approximately 76 million unique TCR beta chains across the 500 to 850 repertoires, and 9 million to 14 million of these chains were shared by at least two donors. To remove PCR and sequencing errors, raw reads were error-corrected and collapsed into unique sequences using a nearest-neighbor algorithm that merged closely related sequences. Alignment of CDR3 sequences to IMGT reference sequences was used to assign V, D and J gene segments. For a sequence to be retained, a match of at least six nucleotides to both a V gene segment and a J gene segment was required. Rearrangements were classified as productive when the CDR3 lacked stop codons and remained in frame with V and J, and all other rearrangements were classified as non-productive. CDR3 was defined by IMGT convention, running from the second conserved V-encoded cysteine to the conserved J-encoded phenylalanine. Sequences without an unambiguous match to a single V gene segment were excluded from the earlier analysis of 450 to 650 of the donors. An earlier analysis of 587 of the donors classified V segments as functional when productive rearrangements were above 56.7% and as segregating when the standard deviation between donors was above 5%. A statistical classification framework was built for diagnosing cytomegalovirus status from the catalog of TCR beta chain sequences. A later analysis assigned V and J genes by comparing TCR nucleotide sequences with IMGT/GENE-DB human TR gene sequences. A later analysis assigned CDR3 sequences and most-parsimonious VDJ recombination scenarios with the TCRdist pipeline. In a later analysis, every TCR beta chain was defined by the combination of its CDR3 amino acid sequence and its V-gene family, and reads without a unique V-gene family were dropped. In a later analysis, 500 to 700 highly shared, low-generation-probability nucleotide sequences were removed to address suspected cross-contamination and a sequencing artifact. A later analysis calculated a clonal expansion index for each public chain from normalized within-repertoire ranks of inferred template counts. In a later analysis, generation probabilities were computed using a VDJ recombination model fitted to out-of-frame rearrangements, and the results were checked against IGoR. In a later analysis, hypergeometric tests were used to score TCR-TCR, TCR-HLA and TCR-CMV co-occurrence, with a repertoire-size bias correction applied to TCR pairs. In a later analysis, false discovery rates were estimated by permuting HLA or CMV assignments 20 times. A later analysis grouped co-occurring TCRs with DBSCAN, adding TCRdist sequence similarity when clustering within HLA-allele-positive subsets. Repertoires with fewer than 30,000 or more than 120,000 public chains were left out of co-occurrence clustering, as were five repertoires with anomalous nucleotide sharing. TCRdb took this table from immuneACCESS and kept in-frame rearrangements with V and J called. Such tables lack part of the clones; where checked against another copy, unresolved V genes explain under half of the gap, and the rest is unexplained. V, J and clone size are those of that table, while D and trimming were read from the DNA. For this sample there are about 170,000 clones; 62% appear just once. The top ten constitute just under 3% of the sample.

The cohort comprised fewer than 700 healthy bone marrow donors. At the time of sampling, every cohort member was nominally healthy, though immune exposures that went unrecorded were likely present. The donor was CMV seronegative and was included in the group of several hundred seronegative cohort members. Each donor provided a peripheral blood sample, and peripheral blood mononuclear cells were used for TCR beta sequencing. The Qiagen DNeasy Blood Extraction Kit was used to extract genomic DNA from the blood cell samples. The CDR3, from cysteine to phenylalanine, totals 13 residues. The only DNA kept is the CDR3, 39 bases in frame from the first base. V and J lose 2 bases and 10 bases, and a span of 9 bases separates them. Looking up the germline V gene yields CDR1 MRHNA and CDR2 SNTAGT. This clone was counted once. No cognate antigen has been identified for it. Qualities for individual bases were not recorded, and no much larger clone is one base off.

The chain is made from TRBV6-4 and TRBJ1-6; tentative D gene TRBD1, with 5 bases matching. Sequences were obtained from PBMCs. This TCR was sampled from a man in his forties or fifties in good health and CMV-seronegative. The nucleotides read TGTGCCAGCAGTGACCGGTGGGGCTCACCCCTCCACTTT. Its translation is CASSDRWGSPLHF.